A single sample is the source of the 8 T cell receptor beta chains below, sequenced in a study of post-analysis software for immune sequencing data. Study results and caveats: Roughly five TRBV segments were significantly more frequent in patients than in controls. TRBV5-6, TRBV5-1 and TRBV20-1 were among these segments.

Prepared TCR beta cDNA libraries contained unique molecular identifiers. TCRdb processed the PCR reads anew with MiXCR; each CDR3 protein has one entry. In the table there are about 760,000 distinct CDR3 sequences, about 32% of which are singletons. The antigens of these receptors remain unknown. Sequencing was done on a sample of blood. These receptor sequences come from a girl aged 5-17 years with multiple sclerosis.

The J gene is TRBJ1-6, the V gene TRBV4-2, with TRBD1 matching 10 bases. V trimming: 0 bases; J trimming: 2 bases; junction bases outside the gene matches: 13. The CDR3 sequence is 21 residues long. Per the germline V gene, CDR1 is LGHNA and CDR2 is YNFKEQ. The CDR3 reads CASSQDRGTGDHFTYNSPLHF. CDR3 coding DNA: TGTGCCAGCAGCCAAGATCGAGGGACAGGGGACCACTTCACCTATAATTCACCCCTCCACTTT.

This clonotype was counted many times. The chain has TRBV27 and TRBJ2-1; D unclear. The V and J ends lost 5 bases and 2 bases respectively, with 10 bases between them. Germline lookup yields CDR1 MNHEY and CDR2 SMNVEV (reference sequence). The CDR3 spans 14 residues. The CDR3 loop reads CASSTWGTYNEQFF. CDR3 bases: TGTGCCAGCAGTACTTGGGGAACCTACAATGAGCAGTTCTTC.

There are many counts of this clonotype. The rearrangement uses TRBV20-1 and TRBJ2-4; 9 bases line up with TRBD2. The V and J ends lost 0 bases and 6 bases, in that order; junction bases with no gene match: 3. The germline V gene encodes CDR1 DFQATT and CDR2 SNEGSKA (reference sequence). The CDR3 has 14 amino acids. This CDR3 is CSARDWTSANIQYF. The DNA for the CDR3 is TGCAGTGCTAGAGACTGGACTAGCGCAAACATTCAGTACTTC.

Here the CDR3 DNA reads TGTGCCAGCAGTCCCCAGGGGGGACTAGGGTACGAGCAGTTCTTC. Encoded protein: CASSPQGGLGYEQFF. The chain carries TRBV7-2 and TRBJ2-1; a possible D gene is TRBD2 (8 bases). The CDR3 loop spans 15 amino acids. Trimming pared 6 bases from V and 10 bases from J, leaving 22 bases between. The germline V gene encodes CDR1 SGHTA and CDR2 FQGNSA.

This sequence joins TRBV7-2 and TRBJ2-5; perhaps TRBD1 as D (6 bases). Trimming shortened V by 5 bases and J by 5 bases, and 12 bases separated the two germline ends. CDR1 is SGHTA, CDR2 FQGNSA, per germline. The CDR3 contains 13 residues. In nucleotides, the CDR3 is TGTGCCAGCAGCGTACAGGGAAGGGAGACCCAGTACTTC. Amino acid sequence: CASSVQGRETQYF.

The table lists this clonotype with a few counts. An end of the junction does not agree with germline; a read error may underlie this. V is TRBV5-1 and J is TRBJ1-4; no reliable D call. The germline V gene encodes CDR1 SGHRS and CDR2 YFSETQ. The CDR3 totals 17 residues. This chain's CDR3 is CTSSPLRGSEDGEKLFF. CDR3 coding DNA: TGCACCAGCAGCCCACTACGAGGGTCGGAGGACGGGGAAAAACTGTTTTTT.

The J gene is TRBJ2-3, the V gene TRBV27, with 8 bases identical to TRBD2. This CDR3 has 17 residues. J lost 0 bases, V lost 4 bases, and 9 bases had no gene match. Germline-derived CDR1 and CDR2 are MNHEY and SMNVEV (reference sequence). The CDR3 DNA follows: TGTGCCAGCAGTTGGCTGTTAGCGGGGCGGAGCACAGATACGCAGTATTTT. Residues: CASSWLLAGRSTDTQYF.

This chain links TRBV7-2 with TRBJ1-2; D gene unclear. The V end lost 5 bases, the J end lost 4 bases, and 20 bases lay between the germline ends. Germline lookup yields CDR1 SGHTA and CDR2 FQGNSA. The CDR3 consists of 16 residues. The CDR3 sequence is CASSPRSTTTGYGYTF. The CDR3 nucleotides read TGTGCCAGCAGCCCTAGGTCCACCACTACGGGCTATGGCTACACCTTC.